Below, 29 T cell receptor beta chains from the same sample are listed, as sequenced in a study of regulatory T cells in long-lasting Graves disease. With iRepertoire HTBI primers and Arm-PCR of CDR3 regions, TCR beta libraries were built. TCRdb used MiXCR to reprocess the multiplex PCR reads, holding one entry per CDR3 protein. The table shows hundreds of thousands of distinct CDR3 sequences, with about a sixth occurring only once. As for time point: newly diagnosed GD, antithyroid drugs for less than 3 months. Extracted PBMC RNA gave rise to the TCR library. This sample was shared with a second study, whose subject was T cells in Graves' hyperthyroidism and ophthalmopathy.

Sequenced here: peripheral blood mononuclear cells (PBMCs), sampled at new diagnosis, from a patient treated with antithyroid drugs. All receptors derive from a man between 35 and 55 years old with Graves disease.

The table lists this clonotype with a few counts. The V and J genes are TRBV12-3 or TRBV12-4 and TRBJ1-5; D remains unclear. V lost 5 bases to trimming and J lost 9 bases, with 14 bases between them. This CDR3 contains 13 residues. The CDR3 nucleotides are TGTGCCAGCAGTCCTTCGTTGGGGTCGCCCCAGCATTTT. Protein product: CASSPSLGSPQHF.

CDR3 in DNA: TGCGCCAGCAGCCGAGGACAGGCATTCAACACTGAAGCTTTCTTT. The encoded protein is CASSRGQAFNTEAFF. The chain recombines TRBV5-1 with TRBJ1-1; TRBD1 matches 7 bases. The V gene's germline CDR1 is SGHRS and CDR2 YFSETQ. There are 15 residues in the CDR3. The ends lost 4 bases at V and 2 bases at J; junction bases unmatched: 8.

The sample holds a few counts of this clonotype. The CDR3 DNA follows: TGCAGTGCTAGAGATGGCGGAGCGGGGGAAACCGGGGAGCTGTTTTTT. As protein: CSARDGGAGETGELFF. This chain joins TRBV20-1 and TRBJ2-2; TRBD2 aligns across 8 bases. Germline CDR1 is DFQATT and CDR2 is SNEGSKA (reference sequence). The CDR3 is 16 residues long. Trimming cost V 0 bases and J 5 bases; bases outside gene matches: 8.

The V call is TRBV14, the J call TRBJ2-7, with 7 bases fitting TRBD2. This CDR3 spans 15 amino acids. The germline V gene has CDR1 SGHDN and CDR2 FVKESK. The J segment lost 3 bases and the V segment lost 5 bases, leaving 10 bases of the junction unmatched. Written as DNA, the CDR3 is TGTGCCAGCAGCAGGGTCAGCGGGAACCGCTACGAGCAGTACTTC. It translates to CASSRVSGNRYEQYF.

The chain has TRBV5-1 and TRBJ2-7; 9 bases align to TRBD2. This CDR3 has 14 residues. Looked up from germline, CDR1 is SGHRS and CDR2 is YFSETQ. V trimming: 5 bases; J trimming: 4 bases; junction bases outside the gene matches: 7. CDR3 region: CASSHSGSQYEQYF. The CDR3 nucleotides read TGCGCCAGCAGTCATAGCGGGAGTCAATACGAGCAGTACTTC.

This clonotype showed up many times. The chain joins TRBV10-3 to TRBJ2-7; D gene unclear. In germline, CDR1 is ENHRY, CDR2 SYGVKD. This CDR3 is 11 amino acids long. The CDR3 here is CAISEPASRIV. CDR3 DNA: TGTGCCATCAGTGAACCCGCGAGTAGGATTGTC.

This clonotype came up many times. The chain carries TRBV7-9 and TRBJ2-2, with a possible D match to TRBD1 (5 bases). The CDR3 has 13 residues. Looked up from germline, CDR1 is SEHNR and CDR2 is FQNEAQ (reference sequence). V lost 5 bases, J lost 5 bases, and 9 bases lay in between. CDR3 nucleotides: TGTGCCAGCAGCCCAAAGGGGACCGGGGAGCTGTTTTTT. This translates into CASSPKGTGELFF. The complete variable domain, with remaining parts taken from reference TRBV7-9 and TRBJ2-2, reads DTGVSQNPRHKITKRGQNVTFRCDPISEHNRLYWYRQTLGQGPEFLTYFQNEAQLEKSRLLSDRFSAERPKGSFSTLEIQRTEQGDSAMYLCASSPKGTGELFFGEGSRLTVL.

The rearrangement uses TRBV3-1 and TRBJ2-6; no clear D gene. V lost 1 base and J 3 bases, leaving 4 bases between the germline ends. This CDR3 has 14 residues. The germline V gene has CDR1 LGHDT and CDR2 YNNKEL (reference sequence). CDR3 sequence (DNA): TGTGCCAGCAGCCAAGGCGGTGGGGCCAACGTCCTGACTTTC. The encoded protein is CASSQGGGANVLTF.

The sample holds many counts of this clonotype. This chain connects TRBV29-1 to TRBJ1-3; TRBD1 matches 12 bases. Germline V CDR1 and CDR2: SQVTM, ANQGSEA. This CDR3 comprises 19 residues. V lost 6 bases, J lost 4 bases, and 19 bases stayed unmatched. The CDR3 region is CSVRGGTGGPRPGGNTIYF. CDR3 DNA sequence: TGCAGCGTCCGAGGCGGGACAGGGGGCCCAAGACCGGGGGGAAACACCATATATTTT.

The rearrangement joins TRBV27 to TRBJ2-3, with TRBD2 matching 12 bases. Germline V gene lookup returns CDR1 MNHEY and CDR2 SMNVEV (reference sequence). The CDR3 loop spans 16 amino acids. Trimming removed 5 bases from V and 3 bases from J; junction bases left unmatched: 6. DNA of the CDR3: TGTGCCAGCAGTACTAGACTAGCGGGGGCAACAGATACGCAGTATTTT. It codes for CASSTRLAGATDTQYF.

This clonotype was detected only a few times. This sequence joins TRBV5-1 and TRBJ2-7, with 13 nucleotides matching TRBD2. J gave up 2 bases and V 4 bases, and 3 bases lay outside the gene matches. CDR1 SGHRS and CDR2 YFSETQ come from the germline V gene. The CDR3 runs 15 residues. The CDR3 coding sequence is TGCGCCAGCAGCGGTGGACTAGCGGGGGCCTACGAGCAGTACTTC. Translation: CASSGGLAGAYEQYF.

This clonotype was recorded many times. The chain joins TRBV6-1 to TRBJ2-7; D possibly corresponds to TRBD1 (6 bases). The V gene's germline CDR1 is MNHNS and CDR2 SASEGT. The germline V and J ends were trimmed by 6 bases and 4 bases, with 19 bases remaining between them. The CDR3 sequence is 15 residues long. The chain's CDR3 is CASRADRLNRYEQYF. Written as DNA, the CDR3 is TGTGCCAGCAGGGCAGACAGGCTGAACAGGTACGAGCAGTACTTC.

This clonotype showed up many times. J is TRBJ2-7 and V is TRBV20-1; 9 bases fit TRBD1. Trimming took 0 bases from V and 1 from J; bases not matched to a gene: 7. Per germline, CDR1 DFQATT and CDR2 SNEGSKA (reference sequence). CDR3 length: 16 amino acids. The CDR3 DNA reads TGCAGTGCTAGAGATCAACAGGGGGCTACTTCCTACGAGCAGTACTTC. Its translation: CSARDQQGATSYEQYF.

In DNA, the CDR3 is TGCGCCAGCAGCTCGACAGGAGACTATGGCTACACCTTC. Translating gives CASSSTGDYGYTF. The chain carries TRBV5-1 and TRBJ1-2; possibly TRBD1 for D (6 bases). This CDR3 spans 13 amino acids. Trimming left V 3 bases short and J 3 bases short, with 9 bases between. Germline CDR1 reads SGHRS; CDR2 reads YFSETQ.

The rearrangement links TRBV18 to TRBJ2-7; 7 bases are a match to TRBD1. The CDR3 runs to 13 residues. J lost 5 bases, V lost 6 bases, and 7 bases had no gene match. From germline, CDR1 is KGHSH and CDR2 LQKENI. The CDR3 sequence is CASSLDRVNEQYF. The CDR3, as DNA: TGTGCCAGCTCCCTCGACAGGGTAAACGAGCAGTACTTC.

This clonotype came up many times. The chain is built from TRBV5-1 and TRBJ2-3; tentatively, D is TRBD2 (6 bases). The CDR3 is 17 amino acids. V gave up 4 bases and J gave up 2 bases, with 20 bases separating them. The germline V gene encodes CDR1 SGHRS and CDR2 YFSETQ. The CDR3 nucleotides are TGCGCCAGCAGCCAGGGACTCGCCGCACGACTCACAGATACGCAGTATTTT. It codes for CASSQGLAARLTDTQYF. Using reference TRBV5-1 and TRBJ2-3 for the parts outside the CDR3, the full variable domain is KAGVTQTPRYLIKTRGQQVTLSCSPISGHRSVSWYQQTPGQGLQFLFEYFSETQRNKGNFPGRFSGRQFSNSRSEMNVSTLELGDSALYLCASSQGLAARLTDTQYFGPGTRLTVL.

This clonotype was counted many times. CDR3 amino acids: CASSPRRYEQYF. Written as DNA, the CDR3 is TGTGCCAGCAGCCCAAGGCGCTACGAGCAGTACTTC. V and J are TRBV7-2 and TRBJ2-7, with D unclear. CDR3 size: 12 residues. V was shortened by 5 bases and J by 3 bases, with 8 bases between the two germline ends. In germline, CDR1 is SGHTA, CDR2 FQGNSA.

This clonotype was detected many times. The chain has TRBV4-2 and TRBJ2-7; D is perhaps TRBD1 (6 bases). The V end was cut by 0 bases, the J end by 2 bases, with 11 bases between. There are 15 residues in the CDR3. Per germline, CDR1 LGHNA and CDR2 YNFKEQ. The CDR3 loop is CASSQEVTGTYEQYF. As DNA, the CDR3 is TGTGCCAGCAGCCAAGAGGTTACAGGGACCTACGAGCAGTACTTC.

The chain carries TRBV6-2 or TRBV6-3 and TRBJ2-3, with 10 bases matching TRBD2. The CDR3 length is 16 residues. Looked up from germline, CDR1 is MNHEY and CDR2 is SVGEGT. The V and J ends lost 5 bases and 3 bases, in that order; junction bases with no gene match: 8. CDR3 protein: CASSVSGLAWTDTQYF. As DNA, the CDR3 is TGTGCCAGCAGTGTCTCGGGACTAGCGTGGACAGATACGCAGTATTTT.

This clonotype was seen many times. The rearrangement links TRBV18 to TRBJ1-1; 7 positions agree with TRBD1. This CDR3 is 13 amino acids long. The V segment lost 1 base and the J segment 6 bases; nucleotides outside the gene matches: 2. Germline V gene data show CDR1 as KGHSH and CDR2 as LQKENI. The CDR3 region is CASSPLQGAEAFF. In DNA, the CDR3 is TGTGCCAGCTCACCACTCCAGGGGGCTGAAGCTTTCTTT.

This clonotype was seen ten or more times. The V gene is TRBV28, the J gene TRBJ2-2; D not resolved. The CDR3 has 11 amino acids. With 3 bases removed from V and 6 bases from J, the gap between germline ends came to 2 bases. The germline V gene encodes CDR1 MDHEN and CDR2 SYDVKM. In DNA form, the CDR3 reads TGTGCCAGCAGTTTCCCCGGGGAGCTGTTTTTT. It yields the protein CASSFPGELFF.

The V and J genes are TRBV6-5 and TRBJ2-1, with D perhaps matching TRBD1 or TRBD2 (6 bases each). This CDR3 has 14 amino acids. Deletions cut 0 bases from V and 7 bases from J, with 10 bases between. CDR1 is MNHEY and CDR2 is SVGAGI in the germline V gene. CDR3 loop: CASSYSGGTNEQFF. CDR3 nucleotides: TGTGCCAGCAGTTACTCCGGGGGCACGAATGAGCAGTTCTTC.

With respect to this clonotype: The junction and the germline gene differ at one end; a read error may be behind it. The chain couples TRBV7-2 to TRBJ1-2; a possible D gene is TRBD1 (6 bases). The CDR3 has 17 amino acids. In germline, CDR1 is SGHTA, CDR2 FQGNSA. Here the CDR3 DNA reads TGTGCCGGCAGCTTAACGGGGGCGCGGTCCCCTAACTATGGCTACACCTTC. This gives the protein CAGSLTGARSPNYGYTF.

This chain connects TRBV10-3 to TRBJ2-1; TRBD2 is a possible D gene (7 bases). Germline lookup yields CDR1 ENHRY and CDR2 SYGVKD. The CDR3 is 11 residues long. V was cut by 11 bases and J by 5 bases, with 10 bases left in between. CDR3 region: CASGGHNEQFF. The CDR3 coding sequence is TGTGCCTCGGGGGGCCACAATGAGCAGTTCTTC.

This clonotype was counted ten times or more. V and J are TRBV14 and TRBJ2-3; a weak D match, TRBD1 (5 bases). The CDR3 covers 15 residues. Germline loops: CDR1 SGHDN, CDR2 FVKESK. Trimming took off 4 bases at V and 1 base at J, with 12 bases between the two ends. Here the CDR3 reads CASSRRRGRTDTQYF. The CDR3 DNA reads TGTGCCAGCAGCCGCCGAAGGGGTCGCACAGATACGCAGTATTTT.

The chain couples TRBV14 to TRBJ2-3; 11 bases are a match to TRBD2. The end of the DNA is better explained by TRBJ2-5, so the J call may be wrong. Per the germline V gene, CDR1 is SGHDN and CDR2 is FVKESK. This CDR3 is 14 amino acids long. The CDR3 reads CASSRLAGIETQYF. As DNA, the CDR3 is TGTGCCAGCAGCCGACTAGCGGGGATTGAGACCCAGTACTTC.

The V and J genes are TRBV6-2 or TRBV6-3 and TRBJ2-3; 10 bases fit TRBD1. Trimming at V came to 5 bases and at J to 5 bases, leaving 7 bases not matched to a gene. Germline assignment: CDR1 MNHEY and CDR2 SVGEGT. The CDR3 is made up of 15 amino acids. The CDR3 spells CASSIGTGDGDTQYF. The CDR3 DNA sequence: TGTGCCAGCAGTATCGGGACAGGGGATGGAGATACGCAGTATTTT.

This clonotype was observed at least ten times. The CDR3 DNA reads TGTGCCTGGAAAGAAACCAATGAGCAGTTCTTC. Amino acid sequence: CAWKETNEQFF. The rearrangement links TRBV30 to TRBJ2-1; no reliable D call. Germline CDR1 GTSNPN, CDR2 SVGIG (reference sequence). V lost 4 bases, J lost 6 bases, and 7 bases lay in between. The CDR3 consists of 11 residues.

The CDR3 region is CASSIGGAYGYTF. CDR3 coding DNA: TGTGCCAGCAGTATAGGGGGGGCCTATGGCTACACCTTC. The rearrangement links TRBV28 to TRBJ1-2, with D perhaps matching TRBD1 (6 bases). CDR1 and CDR2 from the germline V gene are MDHEN and SYDVKM. Trimming left V 5 bases short and J 4 bases short, with 11 bases between. The CDR3 consists of 13 residues.